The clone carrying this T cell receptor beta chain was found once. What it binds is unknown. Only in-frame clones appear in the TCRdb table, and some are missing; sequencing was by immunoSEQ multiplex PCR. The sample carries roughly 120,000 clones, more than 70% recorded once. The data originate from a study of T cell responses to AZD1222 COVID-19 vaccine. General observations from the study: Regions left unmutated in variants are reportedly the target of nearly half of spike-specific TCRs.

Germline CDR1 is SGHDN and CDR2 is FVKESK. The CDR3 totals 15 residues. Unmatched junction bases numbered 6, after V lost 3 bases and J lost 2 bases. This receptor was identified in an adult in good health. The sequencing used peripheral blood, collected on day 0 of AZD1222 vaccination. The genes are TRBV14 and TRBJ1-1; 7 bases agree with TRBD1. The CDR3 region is CASSHLRDRNTEAFF. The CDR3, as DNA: TGTGCCAGCAGCCACCTCCGGGACAGAAACACTGAAGCTTTCTTT.